Listed below are T cell receptor beta chains from one sample, sequenced in a study of T-cell memory formation after mild COVID-19. TCRdb used MiXCR to reprocess the 5' RACE reads, holding one entry per CDR3 protein. Of hundreds of thousands of distinct CDR3 sequences in the sample, 15% to 20% are singletons; the top ten hold around 8%. Sequencing was done on a sample of PBMCs or a T cell subset sorted from them (not recorded which). These receptors were obtained from an adult woman who had mild COVID-19 (a few samples of this study predate the infection). Cell type and time point are not known. The CDR3 runs from the conserved cysteine through the conserved F or W. Fields, in order: D gene, clone size, V gene, CDR3 length, J gene, CDR3 DNA, CDR3 protein. A D gene is named only where the DNA matches it firmly. Expanded clones are given a class, and other clones once, few, many or no size at all.

D: TRBD2; size: NA; V: TRBV11-2; length: 15; J: TRBJ2-1; DNA: TGTGCCAGCAGCTTAGGTAGCGGGAGCCTTGATGAGCAGTTCTTC; CDR3: CASSLGSGSLDEQFF
D: TRBD1; size: NA; V: TRBV18; length: 13; J: TRBJ2-7; DNA: TGTGCCAGCTCCCGGGGACAGAACTACGAGCAGTACTTC; CDR3: CASSRGQNYEQYF
D: TRBD1; size: NA; V: TRBV18; length: 15; J: TRBJ2-7; DNA: TGTGCCAGCTCACCACTAAGGGACAGCTGGCTGGAGCAGTACTTC; CDR3: CASSPLRDSWLEQYF
D: NA; size: few; V: TRBV5-5; length: 14; J: TRBJ2-3; DNA: TGTGCCAGCAACCTACTAGTAAACCCAGATACGCAGTATTTT; CDR3: CASNLLVNPDTQYF
D: NA; size: few; V: TRBV15; length: 14; J: TRBJ1-2; DNA: TGTGCCACCAGCAGAGATCGACCGGGGGAACCCTACACCTTC; CDR3: CATSRDRPGEPYTF
D: TRBD2; size: NA; V: TRBV5-4; length: 18; J: TRBJ2-1; DNA: TGTGCCAGCAGCGGGGTGGGGACTAGCGTTTCCTCCTACAATGAGCAGTTCTTC; CDR3: CASSGVGTSVSSYNEQFF
D: TRBD1; size: NA; V: TRBV12-3/TRBV12-4; length: 15; J: TRBJ1-5; DNA: TGTGCCAGCAGGTACGGGACAGGCAGCAATCAGCCCCAGCATTTT; CDR3: CASRYGTGSNQPQHF
D: TRBD2; size: many; V: TRBV25-1; length: 14; J: TRBJ2-1; DNA: TGTGCCAGCAGTACTAGCGGGGACTACAATGAGCAGTTCTTC; CDR3: CASSTSGDYNEQFF
D: NA; size: few; V: TRBV2; length: 13; J: TRBJ2-7; DNA: TGTGCCAGCAGGGCGGGGAGGTCCTACGAGCAGTACTTC; CDR3: CASRAGRSYEQYF
D: NA; size: few; V: TRBV24-1; length: 15; J: TRBJ1-2; DNA: TGTGCCACCAGTGATCGTCAGGGAGGCGACTATGGCTACACCTTC; CDR3: CATSDRQGGDYGYTF
D: NA; size: few; V: TRBV5-1; length: 17; J: TRBJ2-7; DNA: TGCGCCAGCAGCTTGGCTCTGGGCGGAGTTGACACCTACGAGCAGTACTTC; CDR3: CASSLALGGVDTYEQYF
D: NA; size: few; V: TRBV7-8; length: 15; J: TRBJ1-1; DNA: TGTGCCAGCAGCCTTAGGTCGACGTATGGGACTGAAGCTTTCTTT; CDR3: CASSLRSTYGTEAFF
D: NA; size: NA; V: TRBV11-1; length: 12; J: TRBJ2-1; DNA: TGTGCCAGCGGGCTTGGGTTGGGTGAGCAGTTCTTC; CDR3: CASGLGLGEQFF
D: NA; size: NA; V: TRBV12-3/TRBV12-4; length: 13; J: TRBJ2-3; DNA: TGTGCCAGCAGTGCACGGGCGCCAGATACGCAGTATTTT; CDR3: CASSARAPDTQYF
D: TRBD2; size: few; V: TRBV7-7; length: 15; J: TRBJ2-1; DNA: TGTGCCAGCAGCTTAATGGCGGGGGCCTACAATGAGCAGTTCTTC; CDR3: CASSLMAGAYNEQFF
D: NA; size: NA; V: TRBV5-1; length: 14; J: TRBJ2-3; DNA: TGCGCCAGCAAATTTGCCTACAACACAGATACGCAGTATTTT; CDR3: CASKFAYNTDTQYF
D: TRBD1; size: many; V: TRBV4-1; length: 20; J: TRBJ2-7; DNA: TGCGCCAGCAGCCTAAGAAGGGGAAGACAGGGATCCTCCTCAGAATACGAGCAGTACTTC; CDR3: CASSLRRGRQGSSSEYEQYF
D: NA; size: few; V: TRBV6-5; length: 13; J: TRBJ1-2; DNA: TGTGCCAGCAAGCCCGGACTTAGCTATGGCTACACCTTC; CDR3: CASKPGLSYGYTF
D: NA; size: few; V: TRBV5-1; length: 14; J: TRBJ2-5; DNA: TGCGCCAGCAGCTTGCCGGCAGGGGGGCAGACCCAGTACTTC; CDR3: CASSLPAGGQTQYF
D: TRBD1; size: few; V: TRBV5-1; length: 15; J: TRBJ2-2; DNA: TGCGCCACCTCTGAGGACAGGGCGAACACCGGGGAGCTGTTTTTT; CDR3: CATSEDRANTGELFF
D: NA; size: NA; V: TRBV3-1; length: 13; J: TRBJ1-3; DNA: TGTGCCAGCAGCCACCCACAGACAAACACCATATATTTT; CDR3: CASSHPQTNTIYF
D: NA; size: few; V: TRBV20-1; length: 16; J: TRBJ1-3; DNA: TGCAGTGCTAGAGATAGGACGGGATCCTCTGGAAACACCATATATTTT; CDR3: CSARDRTGSSGNTIYF
D: NA; size: many; V: TRBV7-3; length: 13; J: TRBJ1-1; DNA: TGTGCCAGCAGTCGAGACGGTAACACTGAAGCTTTCTTT; CDR3: CASSRDGNTEAFF
D: TRBD1; size: many; V: TRBV20-1; length: 15; J: TRBJ2-4; DNA: TGCAGTGCTAGAGTGACAGGGGAAATTAAAAACATTCAGTACTTC; CDR3: CSARVTGEIKNIQYF
D: NA; size: NA; V: TRBV15; length: 15; J: TRBJ2-1; DNA: TGTGCCACCAGCAGAGGCGGCGGAACCTACAATGAGCAGTTCTTC; CDR3: CATSRGGGTYNEQFF
D: NA; size: few; V: TRBV12-3/TRBV12-4; length: 13; J: TRBJ2-7; DNA: TGTGCCAGCAGTCAGGTATCGGGGTACGAGCAGTACTTC; CDR3: CASSQVSGYEQYF
D: TRBD1; size: few; V: TRBV19; length: 17; J: TRBJ1-5; DNA: TGTGCCAGTAGCGGTAAAACAGGGGGGATTAGCAATCAGCCCCAGCATTTT; CDR3: CASSGKTGGISNQPQHF
D: NA; size: NA; V: TRBV6-2/TRBV6-3; length: 14; J: TRBJ2-1; DNA: TGTGCCAGCAGTCACAAGCGGGCCTACAATGAGCAGTTCTTC; CDR3: CASSHKRAYNEQFF